This TCR beta chain appears in the sequencing data of a study of beta chain features in type 1 diabetes. Whole-study findings and limits: High TCR expression in some cells could lead to their over-representation in cDNA sequencing.

The CDR3 is 18 amino acids. Germline V gene lookup returns CDR1 SGHNT and CDR2 YYREEE (reference sequence). The junction had 10 bases not matched to a gene; V was cut back by 0 bases and J by 0 bases. Note on this clone: Antigen specificity is unknown.

TCRB transcripts that were expressed got sequenced, as all of the isolated RNA had been reverse transcribed. Here immunoSEQ multiplex PCR was the method, and the copy in TCRdb shows in-frame clones only, minus some. In the table there are hundreds of thousands of clones, 8% of which are singletons. The receptor comes from a woman aged 18-29 years in good health. The source material was central memory CD4+ T cells from blood. This chain joins TRBV5-4 and TRBJ2-3; TRBD2 aligns across 7 bases. CDR3 in DNA: TGTGCCAGCAGCTTGGTAGGGTTGGGCGGGGGAAGCACAGATACGCAGTATTTT. Translating gives CASSLVGLGGGSTDTQYF. Drawing the rest from reference TRBV5-4 and TRBJ2-3, the complete variable domain is ETGVTQSPTHLIKTRGQQVTLRCSSQSGHNTVSWYQQALGQGPQFIFQYYREEENGRGNFPPRFSGLQFPNYSSELNVNALELDDSALYLCASSLVGLGGGSTDTQYFGPGTRLTVL.